There are many counts of the clone carrying this T cell receptor (beta chain). The data derive from a study of Graves' ophthalmopathy and Graves' hyperthyroidism. The authors amplified TCR beta CDR3 regions from RNA transcripts. The first-round RT-PCR employed HTBI primers together with the Qiagen OneStep RT-PCR kit. A multiplex PCR was then performed as the second round. TCRdb reprocessed the multiplex PCR reads via MiXCR and lists one record per CDR3 protein. The table includes roughly 400,000 distinct CDR3 sequences, 17% detected once. Trimming pared 1 base from V and 5 bases from J, leaving 11 bases between. CDR1 is MNHNS and CDR2 is SASEGT in the germline V gene. The CDR3 runs to 14 residues. Cases classed as stable hyperthyroidism had no ophthalmopathy within 18 months of follow-up. It was on clinical symptoms, serum thyroxine, TRAb, thyroid ultrasound and orbital computed tomography that diagnosis relied.

This receptor was taken from an adult woman with stable Graves' hyperthyroidism. The sequencing input was peripheral blood. The rearrangement links TRBV6-1 to TRBJ2-5, with D tentatively TRBD1 (6 bases). CDR3 region: CASSEDRVWETQYF. CDR3 nucleotides: TGTGCCAGCAGTGAAGACAGGGTCTGGGAGACCCAGTACTTC.